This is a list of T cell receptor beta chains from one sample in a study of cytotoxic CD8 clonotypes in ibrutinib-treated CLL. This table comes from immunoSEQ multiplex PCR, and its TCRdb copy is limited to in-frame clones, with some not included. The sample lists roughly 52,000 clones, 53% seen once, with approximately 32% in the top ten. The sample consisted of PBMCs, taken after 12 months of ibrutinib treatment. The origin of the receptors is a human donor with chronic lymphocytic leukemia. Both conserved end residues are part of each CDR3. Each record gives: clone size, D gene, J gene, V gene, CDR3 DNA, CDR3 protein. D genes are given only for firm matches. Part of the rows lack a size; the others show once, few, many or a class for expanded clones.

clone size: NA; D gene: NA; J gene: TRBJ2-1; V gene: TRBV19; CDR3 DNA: TGTGCCAGTAGTATCAGCCAGGGGCGCGGCAATGAGCAGTTCTTC; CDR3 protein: CASSISQGRGNEQFF
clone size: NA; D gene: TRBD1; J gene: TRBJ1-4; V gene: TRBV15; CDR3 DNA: TGTGCCACCAGCAGAGCGGGACAGGGCGAAAAACTGTTTTTT; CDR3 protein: CATSRAGQGEKLFF
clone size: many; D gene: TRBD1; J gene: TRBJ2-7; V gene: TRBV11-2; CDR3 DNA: TGTGCCAGCAGCCCTCGCGGACAGGGTGGGCGCGAGCAGTACTTC; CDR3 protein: CASSPRGQGGREQYF
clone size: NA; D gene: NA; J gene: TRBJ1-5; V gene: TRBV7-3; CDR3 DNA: TGTGCCAGCAGCTTAGGGGATAGCAATCAGCCCCAGCATTTT; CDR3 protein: CASSLGDSNQPQHF
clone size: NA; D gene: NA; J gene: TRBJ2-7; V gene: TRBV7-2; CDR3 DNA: TGTGCCAGCAGCTTAGCGCACGGCTCCTACGAGCAGTACTTC; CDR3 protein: CASSLAHGSYEQYF
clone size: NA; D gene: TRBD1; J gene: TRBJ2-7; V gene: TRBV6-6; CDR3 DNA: TGTGCCAGCAGACCCGGACAGGGACCATCTCACGAGCAGTACTTC; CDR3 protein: CASRPGQGPSHEQYF
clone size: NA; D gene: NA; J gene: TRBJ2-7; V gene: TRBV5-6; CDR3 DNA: TGTGCCAGCAGCTTCGACAGTTCCTACGAGCAGTACTTC; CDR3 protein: CASSFDSSYEQYF
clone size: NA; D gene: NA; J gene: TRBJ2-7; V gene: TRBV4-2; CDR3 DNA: TGTGCCAGCAGCCATATCGGGACGGGCAACTACGAGCAGTACTTC; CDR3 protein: CASSHIGTGNYEQYF
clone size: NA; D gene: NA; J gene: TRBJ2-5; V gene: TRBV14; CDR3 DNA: TGTGCCAGCAGCCAAGAAGGTCGTTTTCAAGAGACCCAGTACTTC; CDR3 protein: CASSQEGRFQETQYF
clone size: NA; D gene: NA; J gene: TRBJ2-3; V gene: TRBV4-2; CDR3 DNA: TGTGCCAGCAGCCAAGAAAAGGCCGTCCTCGGCACAGATACGCAGTATTTT; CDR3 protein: CASSQEKAVLGTDTQYF
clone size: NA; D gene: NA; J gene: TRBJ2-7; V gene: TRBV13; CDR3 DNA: TGTGCCAGCAGCCCTGGACTAGGATTGGAAGGGGGCTCCTACGAGCAGTACTTC; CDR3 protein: CASSPGLGLEGGSYEQYF
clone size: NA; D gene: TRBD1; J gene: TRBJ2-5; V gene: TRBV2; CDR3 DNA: TGTGCCAGCAGTGAAGGGAACAGGGGTGGCGAGACCCAGTACTTC; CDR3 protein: CASSEGNRGGETQYF
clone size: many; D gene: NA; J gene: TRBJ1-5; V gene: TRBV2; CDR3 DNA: TGTGCCAGCAGTGACAGACCCTTTAGCAATCAGCCCCAGCATTTT; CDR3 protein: CASSDRPFSNQPQHF
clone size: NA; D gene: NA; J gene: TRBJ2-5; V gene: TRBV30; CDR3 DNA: TGTGCCTGGAGGGACACTACGGGGGCAGAGACCCAGTACTTC; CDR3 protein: CAWRDTTGAETQYF
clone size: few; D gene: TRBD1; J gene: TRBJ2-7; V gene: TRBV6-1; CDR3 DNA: TGTGCCAGCAGTGACCAGAGGGACAGGGTCTACGAGCAGTACTTC; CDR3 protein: CASSDQRDRVYEQYF
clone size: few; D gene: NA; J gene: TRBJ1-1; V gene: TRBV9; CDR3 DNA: TGTGCCAGCAGCGTGACAGGGAACACTGAAGCTTTCTTT; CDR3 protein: CASSVTGNTEAFF
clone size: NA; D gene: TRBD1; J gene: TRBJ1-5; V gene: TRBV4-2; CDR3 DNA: TGTGCCAGCAGCGACGGACAGGGAAGCAATCAGCCCCAGCATTTT; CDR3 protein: CASSDGQGSNQPQHF
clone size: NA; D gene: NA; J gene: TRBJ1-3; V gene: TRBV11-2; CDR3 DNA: TGTGCCAGCAGCTTAACGGGGTCTGGAAACACCATATATTTT; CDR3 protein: CASSLTGSGNTIYF
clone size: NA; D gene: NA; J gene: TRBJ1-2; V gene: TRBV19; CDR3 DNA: TGTGCCAGTAAGGCAGGGAATAACTATGGCTACACCTTC; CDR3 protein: CASKAGNNYGYTF
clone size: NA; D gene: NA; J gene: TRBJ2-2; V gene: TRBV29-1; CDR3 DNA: TGCAGCGTCGCCCCCGGATCCTCGAACACCGGGGAGCTGTTTTTT; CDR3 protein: CSVAPGSSNTGELFF
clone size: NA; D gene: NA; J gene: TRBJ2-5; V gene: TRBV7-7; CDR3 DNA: TGTGCTAGCAGCATCCTCGGGGGAAACATCGAGACCCAGTACTTC; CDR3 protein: CASSILGGNIETQYF
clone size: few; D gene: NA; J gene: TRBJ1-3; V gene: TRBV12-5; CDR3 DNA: TGTGCTAGTGGTTTTGGGGGTCCGGGAAACACCATATATTTT; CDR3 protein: CASGFGGPGNTIYF
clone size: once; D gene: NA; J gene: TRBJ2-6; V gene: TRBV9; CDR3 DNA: TGTGCCAGCAGCACTAGTCGGGGGCTCGCAGGGGCCAACGTCCTGACTTTC; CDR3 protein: CASSTSRGLAGANVLTF
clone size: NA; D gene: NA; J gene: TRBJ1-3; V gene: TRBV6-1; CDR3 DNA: TGTGCCAGCAGTGAATCCCCGGGGCCGGGAAACACCATATATTTT; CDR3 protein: CASSESPGPGNTIYF
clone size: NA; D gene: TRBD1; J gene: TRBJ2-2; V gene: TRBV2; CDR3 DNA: TGTGCCAGCAGAGGACAGGGTGCTACCGGGGAGCTGTTTTTT; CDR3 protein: CASRGQGATGELFF
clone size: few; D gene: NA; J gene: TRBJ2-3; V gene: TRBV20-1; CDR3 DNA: TGCAGTGTAACCCTCAGGGATACGCAGTATTTT; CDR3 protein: CSVTLRDTQYF
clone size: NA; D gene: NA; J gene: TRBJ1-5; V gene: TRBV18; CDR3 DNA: TGTGCCAGCTCACCCGAAAGACGATCCTATAGCAATCAGCCCCAGCATTTT; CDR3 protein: CASSPERRSYSNQPQHF
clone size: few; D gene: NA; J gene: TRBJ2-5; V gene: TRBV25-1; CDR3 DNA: TGTGCCAGCAGTGAAATCGGAGAGACCCAGTACTTC; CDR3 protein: CASSEIGETQYF
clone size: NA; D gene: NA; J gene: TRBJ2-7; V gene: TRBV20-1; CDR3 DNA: TGCAGTGGGGACGGGATCCACGAGCAGTACTTC; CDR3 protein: CSGDGIHEQYF
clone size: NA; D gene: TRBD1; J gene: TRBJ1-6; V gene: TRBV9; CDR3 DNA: TGTGCCAGCAGCGTAGAGGGACAGGGCACCTATAATTCACCCCTCCACTTT; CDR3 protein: CASSVEGQGTYNSPLHF
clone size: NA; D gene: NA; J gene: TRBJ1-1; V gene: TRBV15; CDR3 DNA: TGTGCCACCAGCAGAGATCTGGGGTATGTGGACACTGAAGCTTTCTTT; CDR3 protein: CATSRDLGYVDTEAFF
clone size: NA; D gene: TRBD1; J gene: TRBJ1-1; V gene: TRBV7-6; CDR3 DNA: TGTGCCAGCAGCCCGCTCCCGGGACAGCCGAACACTGAAGCTTTCTTT; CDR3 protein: CASSPLPGQPNTEAFF
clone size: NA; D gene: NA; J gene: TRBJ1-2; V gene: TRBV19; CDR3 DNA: TGTGCCAGTAGTCATCCTATTCGGCAGTACTATGGCTACACCTTC; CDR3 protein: CASSHPIRQYYGYTF
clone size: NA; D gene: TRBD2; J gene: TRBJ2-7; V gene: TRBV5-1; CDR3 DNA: TGCGCCAGCAGCTACGGACTAGCGGGATCCTACGAGCAGTACTTC; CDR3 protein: CASSYGLAGSYEQYF
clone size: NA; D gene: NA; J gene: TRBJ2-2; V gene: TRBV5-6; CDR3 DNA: TGTGCCAGCTGGGAGAGGGTTACTACCGGGGAGCTGTTTTTT; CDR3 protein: CASWERVTTGELFF
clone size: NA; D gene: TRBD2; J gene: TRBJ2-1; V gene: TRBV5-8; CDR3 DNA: TGTGCCAGCAGCTTGGAACTAGCGGACTACAATGAGCAGTTCTTC; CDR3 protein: CASSLELADYNEQFF
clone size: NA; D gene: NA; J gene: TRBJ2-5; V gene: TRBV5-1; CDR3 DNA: TGCGCCAGCAGCTCCTCGAGGGTCGCAGAGACCCAGTACTTC; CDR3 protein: CASSSSRVAETQYF
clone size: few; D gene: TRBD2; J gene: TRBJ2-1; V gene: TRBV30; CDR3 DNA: TGTGCCTGGAGTGGACTAGCGGGATCCGGTGGGTTCTTC; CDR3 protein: CAWSGLAGSGGFF
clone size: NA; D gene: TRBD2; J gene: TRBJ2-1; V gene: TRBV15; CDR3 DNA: TGTGCCACCAGCAGCGGGACTAGCGGGGCCAATGAGCAGTTCTTC; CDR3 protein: CATSSGTSGANEQFF
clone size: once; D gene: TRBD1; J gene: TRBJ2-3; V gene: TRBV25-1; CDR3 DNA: TGTGCCAGCAGTGGGTGGACAGGGGGCACAGATACGCAGTATTTT; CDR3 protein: CASSGWTGGTDTQYF
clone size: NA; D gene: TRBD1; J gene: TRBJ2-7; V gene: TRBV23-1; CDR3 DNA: TGCGCCAGCGTTCCGCCCCGGGACAGGTCTAAAATTACCTACGAGCAGTACTTC; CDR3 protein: CASVPPRDRSKITYEQYF
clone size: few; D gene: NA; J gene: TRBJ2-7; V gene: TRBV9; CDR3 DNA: TGTGCCAGCAGCCCCCGGGACGGATACGAGCAGTACTTC; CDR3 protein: CASSPRDGYEQYF
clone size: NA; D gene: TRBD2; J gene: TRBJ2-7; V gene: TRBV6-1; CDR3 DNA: TGTGCCAGCAGGGACGGGGCTAGCGGGACCTACGAGCAGTACTTC; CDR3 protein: CASRDGASGTYEQYF
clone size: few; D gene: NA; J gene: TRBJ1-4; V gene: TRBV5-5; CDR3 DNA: TGTGCCAGCAGCTTGGGGCTTGACAGGACCACTGAAAAACTGTTTTTT; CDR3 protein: CASSLGLDRTTEKLFF
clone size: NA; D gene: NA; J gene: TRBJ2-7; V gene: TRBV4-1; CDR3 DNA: TGCGCCAGCAGCCAAGTAGGGGCTAGCTCCTACGAGCAGTACTTC; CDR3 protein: CASSQVGASSYEQYF
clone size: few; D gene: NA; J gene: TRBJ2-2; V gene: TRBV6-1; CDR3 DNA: TGTGCCAGCAGTGATATTAGGCAGCCGACCGGGGAGCTGTTTTTT; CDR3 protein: CASSDIRQPTGELFF
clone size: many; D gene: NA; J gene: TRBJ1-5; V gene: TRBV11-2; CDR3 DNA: TGTGCCAGCAGCTTAGCGGGCAGGGGCAACCAGCCCCAGCATTTT; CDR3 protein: CASSLAGRGNQPQHF
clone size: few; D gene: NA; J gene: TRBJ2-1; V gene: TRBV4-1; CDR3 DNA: TGCGCCAGCAGCCAAGATCCCCGCCTGCCAAGCTCCTACAATGAGCAGTTCTTC; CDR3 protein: CASSQDPRLPSSYNEQFF
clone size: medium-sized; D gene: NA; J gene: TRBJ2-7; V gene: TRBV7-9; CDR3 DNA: TGTGCCAGCAGCTTAGGCAAGCCCTACGAGCAGTACTTC; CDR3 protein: CASSLGKPYEQYF